This T cell receptor (beta chain) was captured in a study of blood T cell repertoires in COVID-19. Study summary: Spain, Italy and the United States supplied samples that represented acute and convalescent COVID-19.

V trimming: 7 bases; J trimming: 8 bases; junction bases outside the gene matches: 10. Per the germline V gene, CDR1 is SEHNR and CDR2 is FQNEAQ (reference sequence). The CDR3 extends over 14 amino acids. Per the study methods: From reference gene primer amplification, estimates of nucleated cell counts were derived. Profiled with immunoSEQ multiplex PCR; TCRdb holds only in-frame clones, not every one. V, J and clone size derive from that table, while D and trimming were established from the DNA sequence. This table has around 390,000 clones, 85% to 90% appearing once. Ages ranged from roughly 18 to 100 years, with residence in about 24 US areas.

The sequence was collected from a woman aged 50 to 60 who had recovered from COVID-19. V is TRBV7-9 and J is TRBJ1-4; 7 bases align to TRBD1. Sequencing was done on a sample of PBMCs or T cells enriched from blood (not recorded which). CDR3 loop: CASTYPGQREKLFF. The DNA for the CDR3 is TGTGCCAGCACCTATCCGGGACAGAGGGAAAAACTGTTTTTT.